Below, 32 T cell receptor beta chains from the same sample are listed, as sequenced in a study of TIL therapy for anti-PD-1-resistant metastatic lung cancer. Time point specified: pre-treatment sample, taken before nivolumab and TIL therapy. The tumor samples were excised metastases, mostly pleural nodules or supraclavicular lymph nodes. This was the immunoSEQ v3 assay. Libraries were prepared by immunoSEQ multiplex PCR; TCRdb keeps only in-frame clonotypes and omits some of them. The repertoire holds about 50,000 clones, with 55% to 75% as singletons. The sequencing used tumor tissue, collected at baseline. The origin of the receptors is a person between 25 and 80 years old with non-small cell lung cancer.

This clone was recorded only once. This chain connects TRBV9 to TRBJ1-4; D remains unclear. The CDR3 runs 14 residues. Trimming removed 1 base from V and 3 bases from J, with 7 bases in between. Germline values: CDR1 SGDLS, CDR2 YYNGEE. CDR3 nucleotide sequence: TGTGCCAGCAGCGTATTGCCATCTAATGAAAAACTGTTTTTT. Its translation: CASSVLPSNEKLFF.

The J gene is TRBJ2-3, the V gene TRBV5-1, with unresolved D. Germline V gene lookup returns CDR1 SGHRS and CDR2 YFSETQ. The CDR3 contains 12 residues. Trimming removed 2 bases at V and 3 bases at J, with 4 bases between. For the CDR3, the DNA is TGCGCCAGCAGCTTACCAACAGATACGCAGTATTTT. Its protein is CASSLPTDTQYF.

The chain links TRBV7-3 to TRBJ2-1, with TRBD1 matching over 11 bases. Per germline, CDR1 SGHTA and CDR2 FQGTGA. J lost 7 bases, V lost 4 bases, and 9 bases had no gene match. CDR3 size: 16 residues. Written as DNA, the CDR3 is TGTGCCAGCAGCTCCGGGACAGGGGGGAGGTGGAATGAGCAGTTCTTC. Translation gives CASSSGTGGRWNEQFF.

The rearrangement uses TRBV9 and TRBJ2-3, with D unclear. CDR1 is SGDLS and CDR2 is YYNGEE in the germline V gene. The CDR3 covers 13 residues. Trimming cost V 7 bases and J 5 bases, with 14 bases left between them. The CDR3 loop reads CASGGSRGDTQYF. As DNA, the CDR3 is TGTGCCAGCGGCGGCAGCCGCGGAGATACGCAGTATTTT. Variable domain in full (rest from reference TRBV9 and TRBJ2-3): DSGVTQTPKHLITATGQRVTLRCSPRSGDLSVYWYQQSLDQGLQFLIQYYNGEERAKGNILERFSAQQFPDLHSELNLSSLELGDSALYFCASGGSRGDTQYFGPGTRLTVL.

V and J are TRBV29-1 and TRBJ2-4; D gene uncertain. Germline V gives CDR1 SQVTM, CDR2 ANQGSEA. CDR3 length: 14 residues. Trimming stripped 4 bases from V and 3 bases from J, with 13 bases between. The CDR3 protein is CSVVSNKIKNIQYF. The CDR3 nucleotides read TGCAGCGTTGTGTCCAACAAAATCAAAAACATTCAGTACTTC. Complete variable domain (other parts from reference TRBV29-1 and TRBJ2-4): SAVISQKPSRDICQRGTSLTIQCQVDSQVTMMFWYRQQPGQSLTLIATANQGSEATYESGFVIDKFPISRPNLTFSTLTVSNMSPEDSSIYLCSVVSNKIKNIQYFGAGTRLSVL.

The chain carries TRBV10-2 and TRBJ1-1; 8 bases are shared with TRBD1. V trimming: 4 bases; J trimming: 2 bases; junction bases outside the gene matches: 3. CDR1 is WSHSY and CDR2 is SAAADI in the germline V gene. The CDR3 is 14 amino acids. CDR3 sequence: CASSGQGANTEAFF. The CDR3 nucleotides are TGCGCCAGCAGTGGGCAGGGGGCAAACACTGAAGCTTTCTTT.

The J gene is TRBJ1-2, the V gene TRBV28; 7 bases agree with TRBD1. Germline CDR1 is MDHEN and CDR2 is SYDVKM. The CDR3 totals 14 residues. The junction had 10 bases not matched to a gene; V was cut back by 8 bases and J by 4 bases. In DNA, the CDR3 is TGTGCCAGCCGCTCGACAGGGTCTATCTATGGCTACACCTTC. It is translated as CASRSTGSIYGYTF.

This chain connects TRBV7-8 to TRBJ2-7; perhaps TRBD1 as D (6 bases). The CDR3 loop spans 13 amino acids. V was pared by 2 bases and J by 5 bases, with 10 bases between. Germline CDR1 is SGHVS and CDR2 is FQNEAQ. Here the CDR3 DNA reads TGTGCCAGCAGCTTACTCAGGGGCAACGAGCAGTACTTC. This encodes CASSLLRGNEQYF.

The CDR3 loop reads CASSLKQNTDTQYF. DNA for the CDR3: TGTGCCAGCAGTTTAAAACAGAACACAGATACGCAGTATTTT. The V call is TRBV28, the J call TRBJ2-3; the D is unclear. CDR1 and CDR2 (germline): MDHEN, SYDVKM. V was trimmed by 2 bases and J by 2 bases, leaving 8 bases between them. The CDR3 extends over 14 amino acids.

The chain employs TRBV7-7 and TRBJ2-6, with TRBD1 matching 7 bases. The junction had 3 bases not matched to a gene; V was cut back by 5 bases and J by 2 bases. Germline V gene lookup returns CDR1 SSHAT and CDR2 FNYEAQ (reference sequence). CDR3 length: 15 amino acids. CDR3 sequence (DNA): TGTGCCAGCAGCGCCCAGGGGGCTGGGGCCAACGTCCTGACTTTC. It yields the protein CASSAQGAGANVLTF.

CDR3 protein: CASNRWTEAFF. The CDR3 coding sequence is TGTGCCAGCAATAGATGGACTGAAGCTTTCTTT. This chain connects TRBV7-9 to TRBJ1-1; the D is unclear. Germline values: CDR1 SEHNR, CDR2 FQNEAQ (reference sequence). Trimming removed 7 bases from V and 5 bases from J, with 8 bases in between. This CDR3 has 11 amino acids. Combining the CDR3 with reference TRBV7-9 and TRBJ1-1 gives the whole variable domain DTGVSQNPRHKITKRGQNVTFRCDPISEHNRLYWYRQTLGQGPEFLTYFQNEAQLEKSRLLSDRFSAERPKGSFSTLEIQRTEQGDSAMYLCASNRWTEAFFGQGTRLTVV.

The chain is built from TRBV4-1 and TRBJ2-1, with 7 positions matching TRBD1. The CDR3 loop spans 15 amino acids. The V and J ends lost 5 bases and 8 bases, in that order; junction bases with no gene match: 12. Per germline, CDR1 MGHRA and CDR2 YSYEKL. CDR3 DNA: TGCGCCAGCAGCGCACAGGGGCAGGTTGGCTATGAGCAGTTCTTC. Protein product: CASSAQGQVGYEQFF.

The rearrangement links TRBV10-2 to TRBJ1-1, with TRBD1 matching 8 bases. Unmatched junction bases numbered 6, after V lost 7 bases and J lost 5 bases. The CDR3 loop spans 13 amino acids. CDR1 WSHSY and CDR2 SAAADI come from the germline V gene. The CDR3 DNA is TGCGCCAGCAAGGAAACAGGGGGGACTGAAGCTTTCTTT. Translation gives CASKETGGTEAFF.

This chain's CDR3 is CASSVGGRDYGYTF. As DNA, the CDR3 is TGTGCCAGCAGCGTAGGGGGGCGCGACTATGGCTACACCTTC. The rearrangement links TRBV9 to TRBJ1-2; D possibly corresponds to TRBD1 (6 bases). V was shortened by 0 bases and J by 3 bases, with 9 bases between the two germline ends. CDR1 is SGDLS and CDR2 is YYNGEE in the germline V gene. The CDR3 sequence is 14 residues long. The full variable domain, completed using reference TRBV9 and TRBJ1-2, is DSGVTQTPKHLITATGQRVTLRCSPRSGDLSVYWYQQSLDQGLQFLIQYYNGEERAKGNILERFSAQQFPDLHSELNLSSLELGDSALYFCASSVGGRDYGYTFGSGTRLTVV.

The chain recombines TRBV7-2 with TRBJ1-3; D remains ambiguous. The CDR3 has 16 amino acids. Germline loops: CDR1 SGHTA, CDR2 FQGNSA. Deletions cut 5 bases from V and 0 bases from J, with 14 bases between. CDR3 sequence reads: CASSPPPQSSGNTIYF. The CDR3 DNA follows: TGTGCCAGCAGCCCCCCGCCACAAAGCTCTGGAAACACCATATATTTT.

V usage is TRBV30 and J usage is TRBJ1-6; 7 bases agree with TRBD1. The V and J ends lost 5 bases and 0 bases, in that order; junction bases with no gene match: 1. CDR1 and CDR2 from the germline V gene are GTSNPN and SVGIG (reference sequence). This CDR3 contains 14 residues. The DNA of the CDR3 is TGTGCCTGGCAGGGGGTCTCCTATAATTCACCCCTCCACTTT. It is translated as CAWQGVSYNSPLHF.

The chain carries TRBV2 and TRBJ2-1; no clear D. The length of the CDR3 is 10 residues. With 8 bases removed from V and 5 bases from J, the gap between germline ends came to 4 bases. The germline V gene encodes CDR1 SNHLY and CDR2 FYNNEI. The CDR3 DNA is TGTGCCAGCTTGCACAATGAGCAGTTCTTC. Protein sequence: CASLHNEQFF.

This clone has just a few counts. The chain combines TRBV5-1 with TRBJ1-5; no definite D call. V was clipped by 0 bases and J by 0 bases, with 7 bases between them. Germline V gene lookup returns CDR1 SGHRS and CDR2 YFSETQ. The CDR3 is 15 residues long. This CDR3 is CASSLGPNSNQPQHF. Written as DNA, the CDR3 is TGCGCCAGCAGCTTGGGTCCGAATAGCAATCAGCCCCAGCATTTT.

The chain carries TRBV5-1 and TRBJ2-1; either TRBD1 or TRBD2 may fit D (6 bases each). Germline loops: CDR1 SGHRS, CDR2 YFSETQ. Trimming shortened V by 1 base and J by 0 bases, and 20 bases separated the two germline ends. The CDR3 totals 19 residues. The CDR3 sequence: CASSLRGTWALASYNEQFF. The CDR3 coding sequence is TGCGCCAGCAGCTTGAGGGGGACATGGGCACTAGCCTCCTACAATGAGCAGTTCTTC.

There are a few counts of this clone. The V gene is TRBV5-4, the J gene TRBJ1-5; D remains unclear. Germline CDR1 and CDR2: SGHNT and YYREEE (reference sequence). V was clipped by 0 bases and J by 5 bases, with 3 bases between them. The CDR3 spans 12 residues. In DNA, the CDR3 is TGTGCCAGCAGCTTGGACGATCAGCCCCAGCATTTT. This gives the protein CASSLDDQPQHF.

The chain links TRBV7-8 to TRBJ1-5; TRBD1 might be the D (6 bases). Trimming stripped 4 bases from V and 5 bases from J, with 12 bases between. The germline V gene has CDR1 SGHVS and CDR2 FQNEAQ. The CDR3 is made up of 14 amino acids. The CDR3 spells CASSWTESHQPQHF. The CDR3 DNA reads TGTGCCAGCAGCTGGACAGAGAGTCATCAGCCCCAGCATTTT.

V and J are TRBV6-5 and TRBJ2-7; 12 bases align to TRBD2. After removal of 2 bases from V and 0 bases from J, the junction contained 2 bases not matched to a gene. The V gene's germline CDR1 is MNHEY and CDR2 SVGAGI. The CDR3 is made up of 16 amino acids. The CDR3 sequence: CASSYASGRASYEQYF. As DNA, the CDR3 is TGTGCCAGCAGTTACGCTAGCGGGAGGGCCTCCTACGAGCAGTACTTC.

The chain uses TRBV28 and TRBJ1-4; D is unclear. The germline V and J ends were trimmed by 4 bases and 0 bases, with 9 bases remaining between them. Germline assignment: CDR1 MDHEN and CDR2 SYDVKM. The length of the CDR3 is 15 residues. The DNA of the CDR3 is TGTGCCAGCAGTTCCCCCGGTTCAACTAATGAAAAACTGTTTTTT. Its translation: CASSSPGSTNEKLFF.

This clone was seen only a few times. The V call is TRBV6-5, the J call TRBJ1-2; D not resolved. Germline CDR1 reads MNHEY; CDR2 reads SVGAGI. The V end was cut by 10 bases, the J end by 1 base, with 10 bases between. The CDR3 has 12 amino acids. CDR3 amino acids: CATRTDNYGYTF. In nucleotides, the CDR3 is TGTGCCACACGAACAGATAACTATGGCTACACCTTC.

This clone has a single count. This chain joins TRBV7-6 and TRBJ2-7; TRBD1 might be the D (6 bases). The V gene's germline CDR1 is SGHVS and CDR2 FNYEAQ. The CDR3 is 14 amino acids. The V end lost 5 bases, the J end lost 2 bases, and 13 bases lay between the germline ends. CDR3 sequence: CASSPRSGAYEQYF. For the CDR3, the DNA is TGTGCCAGCAGCCCGCGGTCAGGGGCCTACGAGCAGTACTTC. The full variable domain, completed using reference TRBV7-6 and TRBJ2-7, is GAGVSQSPRYKVTKRGQDVALRCDPISGHVSLYWYRQALGQGPEFLTYFNYEAQQDKSGLPNDRFSAERPEGSISTLTIQRTEQRDSAMYRCASSPRSGAYEQYFGPGTRLTVT.

The genes are TRBV11-2 and TRBJ2-5; D gene uncertain. Germline CDR1 SGHAT, CDR2 FQNNGV. This CDR3 comprises 13 residues. The germline V and J ends were trimmed by 3 bases and 4 bases, with 9 bases remaining between them. The CDR3 loop is CASSFWNTETQYF. The CDR3 DNA follows: TGTGCCAGCAGCTTCTGGAATACAGAGACCCAGTACTTC.

The chain employs TRBV30 and TRBJ2-3; 12 nucleotides match TRBD2. Germline-derived CDR1 and CDR2 are GTSNPN and SVGIG (reference sequence). This CDR3 spans 16 amino acids. The V gene end was trimmed by 0 bases and the J gene end by 0 bases; junction bases not matched to a gene: 1. The CDR3 region is CAWSVTSGGSTDTQYF. CDR3 coding DNA: TGTGCCTGGAGTGTGACTAGCGGGGGTAGCACAGATACGCAGTATTTT.

The V and J genes are TRBV7-2 and TRBJ2-7, with 8 positions matching TRBD2. CDR1 is SGHTA and CDR2 is FQGNSA in the germline V gene. The CDR3 consists of 14 residues. Trimming cost V 5 bases and J 2 bases; bases outside gene matches: 5. The CDR3 reads CASSVTSGTYEQYF. The CDR3 DNA reads TGTGCCAGCAGCGTAACTAGCGGTACCTACGAGCAGTACTTC.

This sequence joins TRBV10-2 and TRBJ1-2; 8 bases are shared with TRBD1. Trimming took 5 bases from V and 4 from J; bases not matched to a gene: 6. This CDR3 is 14 amino acids long. Looked up from germline, CDR1 is WSHSY and CDR2 is SAAADI. As DNA, the CDR3 is TGCGCCAGCAGTTCAGGGGGCCAAGGCTATGGCTACACCTTC. Translated: CASSSGGQGYGYTF.

V usage is TRBV29-1 and J usage is TRBJ2-5; D not resolved. The CDR3 length is 12 residues. CDR1 is SQVTM, CDR2 ANQGSEA, per germline. Trimming stripped 0 bases from V and 2 bases from J, with 4 bases between. CDR3 sequence reads: CSVEDRQETQYF. CDR3 bases: TGCAGCGTTGAAGATCGTCAAGAGACCCAGTACTTC. The full variable domain, completed using reference TRBV29-1 and TRBJ2-5, is SAVISQKPSRDICQRGTSLTIQCQVDSQVTMMFWYRQQPGQSLTLIATANQGSEATYESGFVIDKFPISRPNLTFSTLTVSNMSPEDSSIYLCSVEDRQETQYFGPGTRLLVL.

CDR3 sequence (DNA): TGCGCCAGCAGCGATCCCCCGGGGGCGTCTGGGGCCAACGTCCTGACTTTC. Protein product: CASSDPPGASGANVLTF. The rearrangement joins TRBV4-3 to TRBJ2-6; D is possibly TRBD1 or TRBD2 (6 bases each). V was trimmed by 5 bases and J by 1 base, leaving 15 bases between them. CDR1 and CDR2 from the germline V gene are LGHNA and YSLEER. CDR3 length equals 17 residues.

The V and J genes are TRBV4-1 and TRBJ1-1, with a possible D match to TRBD1 (6 bases). The length of the CDR3 is 14 residues. Germline loops: CDR1 MGHRA, CDR2 YSYEKL. V lost 6 bases, J lost 1 base, and 12 bases lay in between. The CDR3 coding sequence is TGCGCCAGCAGGGGGGGGCGGCAGAACACTGAAGCTTTCTTT. It translates to CASRGGRQNTEAFF.